This T cell receptor (beta chain) comes out of a study of blood T cell repertoires in COVID-19. Germline lookup yields CDR1 SQVTM and CDR2 ANQGSEA. The CDR3 is made up of 15 amino acids. V lost 5 bases and J lost 0; bases outside the gene matches: 6. The participants were between roughly 18 and 100 years old and came from some 25 US areas. Each participant's cohort was designated according to participant-reported clinical history. Before they entered the study, exposed participants had met a COVID-19 case within 2 weeks. Authors' data handling: It was from reference gene primer amplification that nucleated cell counts were estimated. Clones were read by immunoSEQ multiplex PCR, and TCRdb kept only the in-frame ones, dropping some. The V and J calls and clone size come from that table; D and trimming were worked out from the DNA. Here the sample spans more than 350,000 clones, roughly 90% being singletons.

The clonotype originates from a woman between 18 and 29 years old who had been exposed to COVID-19. Sequenced material: PBMCs or T cells enriched from blood (not recorded which). The genes are TRBV29-1 and TRBJ1-3; 8 bases fit TRBD1. CDR3 region: CSVWTGPDSGNTIYF. CDR3 sequence (DNA): TGCAGCGTTTGGACAGGGCCCGACTCTGGAAACACCATATATTTT.